These T cell receptor beta chains were read from a single sample in a study of technical replicates of blood from a few donors. TCRdb keeps only in-frame clones here, not all; method: immunoSEQ multiplex PCR. The table shows approximately 75,000 clones, with approximately 96% occurring only once. The sequenced material came from T cells isolated from PBMCs. The receptors here all came from a human donor in good health. Each CDR3 is given with its conserved first and last residue. A D gene is named only where the DNA matches it firmly. Clone size, where shown, is once, few, many, or a class for clones that have expanded.

V gene	clone size	D gene	J gene	CDR3 protein	CDR3 DNA
TRBV10-3	NA	TRBD2	TRBJ2-3	CAITRTSGPTDTQYF	TGTGCCATCACTCGGACTAGCGGGCCCACAGATACGCAGTATTTT
TRBV5-6	NA	TRBD1	TRBJ1-1	CASSRDRGTEAFF	TGTGCCAGCAGCCGCGACAGGGGAACTGAAGCTTTCTTT
TRBV7-2	NA	TRBD1	TRBJ1-1	CASSQSTGYTEAFF	TGTGCCAGCAGCCAATCGACAGGGTACACTGAAGCTTTCTTT
TRBV13	NA	TRBD1	TRBJ1-1	CASSLTGQGARGEAFF	TGTGCCAGCAGCCTGACGGGACAGGGGGCAAGAGGCGAAGCTTTCTTT
TRBV5-1	NA	TRBD2	TRBJ2-2	CASSSGTTSGNTGELFF	TGCGCCAGCAGCTCGGGGACGACTAGCGGGAACACCGGGGAGCTGTTTTTT
TRBV11-3	NA	NA	TRBJ1-2	CASSLGMGDGYTF	TGTGCCAGCAGCCTGGGGATGGGAGATGGCTACACCTTC
TRBV9	NA	TRBD1	TRBJ2-7	CASSPGQGFSYEQYF	TGTGCCAGCAGCCCAGGACAGGGTTTTTCCTACGAGCAGTACTTC
TRBV7-8	NA	TRBD2	TRBJ2-3	CASSPYTGYSGVVSDTQYF	TGTGCCAGCAGCCCATATACAGGATACAGCGGGGTAGTATCAGATACGCAGTATTTT
TRBV6-6	NA	TRBD1	TRBJ2-3	CASSYSRQGADTQYF	TGTGCCAGCAGTTACTCCCGACAGGGCGCAGATACGCAGTATTTT
TRBV15	NA	TRBD2	TRBJ2-7	CATSTGTSGGTDYEQYF	TGTGCCACCAGCACTGGGACTAGCGGGGGGACGGACTACGAGCAGTACTTC
TRBV5-1	NA	TRBD1	TRBJ2-1	CASSLQGTASYNEQFF	TGCGCCAGCAGCTTGCAGGGGACAGCTTCCTACAATGAGCAGTTCTTC
TRBV28	NA	NA	TRBJ2-2	CARRGLLTGELFF	TGTGCCCGACGGGGTTTGTTGACCGGGGAGCTGTTTTTT
TRBV4-1	NA	NA	TRBJ2-1	CASSVGAPNEQFF	TGCGCCAGCAGCGTGGGGGCCCCCAATGAGCAGTTCTTC
TRBV29-1	NA	NA	TRBJ2-2	CSVPGHQTTGELFF	TGCAGCGTCCCGGGACACCAAACCACCGGGGAGCTGTTTTTT
TRBV7-9	NA	TRBD2	TRBJ2-1	CASSRSGRSSYNEQFF	TGTGCCAGCAGCCGTAGCGGGAGGAGCTCCTACAATGAGCAGTTCTTC
TRBV4-1	NA	TRBD2	TRBJ2-7	CASSQRVAGAYEQYF	TGCGCCAGCAGCCAAAGGGTAGCGGGGGCCTACGAGCAGTACTTC
TRBV2	NA	NA	TRBJ2-3	CATPWRESNTDTQYF	TGTGCCACCCCCTGGAGGGAATCTAACACAGATACGCAGTATTTT
TRBV4-2	NA	NA	TRBJ1-5	CASSQEGGVSNQPQHF	TGTGCCAGCAGCCAAGAAGGGGGAGTGAGCAATCAGCCCCAGCATTTT
TRBV5-1	NA	NA	TRBJ2-5	CASREPGTSDQYF	TGCGCCAGCAGAGAGCCAGGTACCTCGGACCAGTACTTC
TRBV6-5	NA	NA	TRBJ2-5	CASSSLDSITETQYF	TGTGCCAGCAGCTCCCTCGACTCGATTACGGAGACCCAGTACTTC
TRBV28	NA	NA	TRBJ2-7	CASSLWGGLTSYEQYF	TGTGCCAGCAGTTTATGGGGGGGACTCACCTCCTACGAGCAGTACTTC
TRBV10-3	NA	NA	TRBJ1-1	CAISEGVLTEAFF	TGTGCCATCAGTGAGGGAGTGCTTACTGAAGCTTTCTTT
TRBV7-9	NA	TRBD2	TRBJ2-7	CASSQSGAKYEQYF	TGTGCCAGCAGCCAGAGCGGGGCCAAATACGAGCAGTACTTC
TRBV2	few	TRBD2	TRBJ2-1	CASSVAGTRRNEQFF	TGTGCCAGCAGTGTGGCCGGGACTAGAAGAAATGAGCAGTTCTTC
TRBV5-1	once	NA	TRBJ2-2	CASSFSTGTGELFF	TGCGCCAGCAGTTTCTCAACAGGGACCGGGGAGCTGTTTTTT
TRBV6-6	once	NA	TRBJ1-3	CASTIQGGVGNTIYF	TGTGCCAGCACCATACAGGGAGGGGTCGGAAACACCATATATTTT
TRBV28	NA	TRBD1	TRBJ2-7	CASSPGQAGPYEQYF	TGTGCCAGCAGTCCGGGACAGGCTGGTCCCTACGAGCAGTACTTC
TRBV6-5	few	NA	TRBJ1-1	CASNSRQANTEAFF	TGTGCCAGCAATTCAAGACAGGCCAACACTGAAGCTTTCTTT
TRBV20-1	NA	NA	TRBJ1-1	CSARGNSRAFF	TGCAGTGCTAGGGGTAATTCGAGGGCTTTCTTT
TRBV7-3	NA	NA	TRBJ1-1	CASSLIQNTEAFF	TGTGCCAGCAGCTTAATCCAGAACACTGAAGCTTTCTTT
TRBV5-6	NA	NA	TRBJ1-5	CASSLFRAALGNQPQHF	TGTGCCAGCAGCTTGTTCAGGGCGGCGTTAGGCAATCAGCCCCAGCATTTT
TRBV7-9	NA	NA	TRBJ1-1	CASSFLGAGLPEAFF	TGTGCCAGCAGCTTCCTAGGGGCAGGGCTTCCTGAAGCTTTCTTT
TRBV7-9	NA	TRBD1	TRBJ1-1	CASSSRQGKQQQNTEAFF	TGTGCCAGCAGCTCTCGACAGGGAAAGCAACAACAGAACACTGAAGCTTTCTTT
TRBV2	few	TRBD2	TRBJ2-5	CASRTTGGPQETQYF	TGTGCCAGCAGGACGACGGGGGGACCCCAAGAGACCCAGTACTTC
TRBV13	NA	NA	TRBJ2-3	CASSLGGAGGTSTDTQYF	TGTGCCAGCAGCTTAGGCGGAGCCGGTGGGACTAGCACAGATACGCAGTATTTT
TRBV5-1	NA	TRBD1	TRBJ2-7	CASSPGARGLYEQYF	TGCGCCAGCAGCCCCGGCGCTAGGGGGCTCTACGAGCAGTACTTC
TRBV2	once	NA	TRBJ1-1	CASSAGYSNTEAFF	TGTGCCAGCAGTGCAGGGTACTCGAACACTGAAGCTTTCTTT
TRBV28	NA	NA	TRBJ1-2	CASSQHRVGDGYTF	TGTGCCAGCAGTCAACACAGGGTAGGGGATGGCTACACCTTC
TRBV20-1	NA	NA	TRBJ1-2	CSASSGDGYTF	TGCAGTGCTAGCTCAGGGGATGGCTACACCTTC
TRBV2	NA	NA	TRBJ2-1	CASRITTGYISYNEQFF	TGTGCCAGCAGAATAACGACAGGTTACATCTCCTACAATGAGCAGTTCTTC
TRBV6-5	once	TRBD1	TRBJ1-4	CASTIGQGAHEKLFF	TGTGCCAGCACCATAGGACAGGGGGCCCATGAAAAACTGTTTTTT
TRBV6-1	NA	NA	TRBJ2-5	CASREGGETQYF	TGTGCCAGCAGGGAGGGCGGAGAGACCCAGTACTTC
TRBV7-6	NA	TRBD1	TRBJ2-2	CASSLQQGARNTGELFF	TGTGCCAGCAGCTTGCAACAGGGGGCCAGGAACACCGGGGAGCTGTTTTTT
TRBV2	once	TRBD2	TRBJ2-1	CASSSGLDVYNEQFF	TGTGCCAGCAGCTCCGGACTAGATGTCTACAATGAGCAGTTCTTC
TRBV28	NA	NA	TRBJ2-7	CASSSTIAGLYEQYF	TGTGCCAGCAGTTCGACCATAGCCGGCCTCTACGAGCAGTACTTC
TRBV30	NA	TRBD2	TRBJ2-1	CAWSVGSGGRNEQFF	TGTGCCTGGAGTGTCGGTAGCGGGGGGCGCAATGAGCAGTTCTTC
TRBV6-5	NA	NA	TRBJ2-3	CASTVVSTDTQYF	TGTGCCAGCACCGTTGTCAGCACAGATACGCAGTATTTT
TRBV14	NA	NA	TRBJ2-4	CASSQTQDIQYF	TGTGCCAGCAGCCAGACACAAGACATTCAGTACTTC
TRBV28	once	NA	TRBJ1-2	CASSPAGVNYGYTF	TGTGCCAGCAGTCCTGCCGGGGTTAACTATGGCTACACCTTC